This T cell receptor (beta chain) was sequenced for a study of glioma-infiltrating T cells after dendritic cell vaccination. TCRdb keeps only in-frame clones here, not all; method: immunoSEQ multiplex PCR. The sample has 50,000 to 80,000 clones; 80% to 85% are singletons. This CDR3 contains 13 residues. V was pared by 8 bases and J by 5 bases, with 13 bases between. Germline lookup yields CDR1 SGHRS and CDR2 YFSETQ. Before vaccination, two weeks after the third vaccination, and at progression, PBMC were collected. The sample was blood, taken before dendritic cell vaccination. This clonotype originated in a human donor with glioblastoma. The rearrangement links TRBV5-1 to TRBJ2-2, with D perhaps matching TRBD1 (5 bases). The CDR3 is CASSPQGTGELFF. DNA for the CDR3: TGCGCCAGTTCGCCCCAGGGTACCGGGGAGCTGTTTTTT. The full variable domain, with the rest looked up from reference TRBV5-1 and TRBJ2-2, is KAGVTQTPRYLIKTRGQQVTLSCSPISGHRSVSWYQQTPGQGLQFLFEYFSETQRNKGNFPGRFSGRQFSNSRSEMNVSTLELGDSALYLCASSPQGTGELFFGEGSRLTVL.